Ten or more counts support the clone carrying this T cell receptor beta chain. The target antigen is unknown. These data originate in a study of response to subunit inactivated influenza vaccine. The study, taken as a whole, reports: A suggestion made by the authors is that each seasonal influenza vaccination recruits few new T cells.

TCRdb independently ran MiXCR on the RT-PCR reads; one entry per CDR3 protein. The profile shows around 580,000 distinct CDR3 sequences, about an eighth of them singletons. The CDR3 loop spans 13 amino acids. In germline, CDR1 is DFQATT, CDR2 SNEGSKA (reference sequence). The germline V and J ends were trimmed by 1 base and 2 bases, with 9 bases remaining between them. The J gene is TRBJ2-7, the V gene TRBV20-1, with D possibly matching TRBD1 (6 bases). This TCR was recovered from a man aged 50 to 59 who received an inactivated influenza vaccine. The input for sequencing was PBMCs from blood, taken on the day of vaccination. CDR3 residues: CSARGEGAYEQYF. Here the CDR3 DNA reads TGCAGTGCTAGAGGCGAGGGGGCCTACGAGCAGTACTTC.